The 31 T cell receptor beta chains below come from one sample, sequenced in a study of T cell responses to AZD1222 COVID-19 vaccine (dated by TCRdb to 2020 to 2023). The sample's time point, from its label and the paper: baseline before first vaccination. Receptor libraries were prepared by the immunoSEQ multiplex PCR assay. TCRdb's version of the immuneACCESS table is confined to in-frame rearrangements and falls short of the full clone set. An unresolved V gene accounts for under half of the shortfall where checked; the remainder is of unknown origin. The sample contains roughly 140,000 clones, approximately 90% of them found a single time. The ten largest clones capture 5% of the sample. Sequenced here: peripheral blood, sampled on day 0 of AZD1222 vaccination. The receptors come from an adult in good health.

The chain couples TRBV7-2 to TRBJ2-2, with D perhaps TRBD2 (6 bases). Trimming stripped 5 bases from V and 7 bases from J, with 14 bases between. This CDR3 spans 14 amino acids. In germline, CDR1 is SGHTA, CDR2 FQGNSA. In DNA form, the CDR3 reads TGTGCCAGCAGCCGTACCCCTAGCGTCGGGGAGCTGTTTTTT. Its translation is CASSRTPSVGELFF.

This clone appeared a single time. The gene calls are TRBV11-2 and TRBJ1-5; no firm D call. Germline V CDR1 and CDR2: SGHAT, FQNNGV. This CDR3 is built from 13 residues. Trimming pared 5 bases from V and 3 bases from J, leaving 8 bases between. The CDR3 reads CASSPTFNQPQHF. The CDR3 bases are TGTGCCAGCAGCCCTACTTTCAATCAGCCCCAGCATTTT. Full variable domain (missing parts from reference TRBV11-2 and TRBJ1-5): EAGVAQSPRYKIIEKRQSVAFWCNPISGHATLYWYQQILGQGPKLLIQFQNNGVVDDSQLPKDRFSAERLKGVDSTLKIQPAKLEDSAVYLCASSPTFNQPQHFGDGTRLSIL.

The chain employs TRBV20-1 and TRBJ2-1; 7 positions agree with TRBD2. Trimming took 3 bases from V and 6 from J; bases not matched to a gene: 11. This CDR3 spans 15 amino acids. CDR1 and CDR2 from the germline V gene are DFQATT and SNEGSKA (reference sequence). The DNA of the CDR3 is TGCAGTGCTAGTCCCTTGGCGGGAGAAGTCAATGAGCAGTTCTTC. Translated, it gives CSASPLAGEVNEQFF.

V is TRBV11-1 and J is TRBJ2-1; TRBD2 aligns across 9 bases. Germline V gene data show CDR1 as SGHAT and CDR2 as FQDESV (reference sequence). CDR3 length equals 16 residues. V lost 5 bases and J lost 8; bases outside the gene matches: 13. The DNA for the CDR3 is TGTGCCAGCAGCCTTCTGGCGGGAGGGCCTGCTTATGAGCAGTTCTTC. Residues: CASSLLAGGPAYEQFF.

The chain couples TRBV28 to TRBJ1-2; no clear D. Germline CDR1 and CDR2: MDHEN and SYDVKM. Trimming took 5 bases from V and 0 from J, leaving 10 bases between them. This CDR3 has 14 residues. CDR3: CASSRARANYGYTF. CDR3 nucleotides: TGTGCCAGCAGTCGTGCGAGGGCTAACTATGGCTACACCTTC.

The rearrangement links TRBV3-1 (or the pseudogene TRBV3-2) to TRBJ1-6; the match to TRBD1 covers 11 bases. The germline V gene encodes CDR1 LGHDT and CDR2 YNNKEL (reference sequence). V trimming: 3 bases; J trimming: 7 bases; junction bases outside the gene matches: 2. CDR3 length: 15 residues. For the CDR3, the DNA is TGTGCCAGCAGCCAGGACAGGGGGCTGAATTCACCCCTCCACTTT. Protein: CASSQDRGLNSPLHF.

About this clone: This specimen includes other DNA sequences encoding the same CDR3. This chain links TRBV30 with TRBJ1-5; no clear D gene. The CDR3 loop spans 14 amino acids. V was shortened by 2 bases and J by 5 bases, with 13 bases between the two germline ends. Per germline, CDR1 GTSNPN and CDR2 SVGIG (reference sequence). The CDR3 sequence: CAWSTGGRYQPQHF. The CDR3 region has the DNA TGTGCCTGGAGTACGGGTGGGCGTTATCAGCCCCAGCATTTT. Full variable domain (missing parts from reference TRBV30 and TRBJ1-5): SQTIHQWPATLVQPVGSPLSLECTVEGTSNPNLYWYRQAAGRGLQLLFYSVGIGQISSEVPQNLSASRPQDRQFILSSKKLLLSDSGFYLCAWSTGGRYQPQHFGDGTRLSIL.

The DNA for the CDR3 is TGTGCCAGCAGCCCACCCCACTATAGTGCTGGGGCCAACGTCCTGACTTTC. Protein sequence: CASSPPHYSAGANVLTF. The rearrangement links TRBV3-1 (or the pseudogene TRBV3-2) to TRBJ2-6; D is unclear. The CDR3 runs 17 residues. V was shortened by 4 bases and J by 2 bases, with 15 bases between the two germline ends. The germline V gene has CDR1 LGHDT and CDR2 YNNKEL (reference sequence).

The chain couples TRBV27 to TRBJ1-1; TRBD1 might be the D (5 bases). Germline V gene sequence: CDR1 MNHEY, CDR2 SMNVEV (reference sequence). Deletions cut 2 bases from V and 12 bases from J, with 13 bases between. There are 12 residues in the CDR3. The CDR3 region is CASSLQGASPFF. The CDR3 coding sequence is TGTGCCAGCAGTTTACAGGGCGCGTCGCCTTTCTTT.

This chain uses TRBV5-5 with TRBJ2-7; 9 nucleotides align to TRBD2. The junction had 9 bases not matched to a gene; V was cut back by 3 bases and J by 5 bases. The germline gives CDR1 SGHKS, CDR2 YYEKEE (reference sequence). The CDR3 consists of 15 residues. CDR3 sequence reads: CASSSLGTSLDEQYF. CDR3 DNA: TGTGCCAGCAGCTCACTCGGGACTAGCCTCGACGAGCAGTACTTC.

This rearrangement joins TRBV10-3 to TRBJ1-1, with TRBD1 matching 8 bases. The CDR3 totals 15 residues. CDR1 is ENHRY and CDR2 is SYGVKD in the germline V gene. The junction had 7 bases not matched to a gene; V was cut back by 2 bases and J by 5 bases. The CDR3 spells CAISETGGGGTEAFF. The CDR3 nucleotides read TGTGCCATCAGTGAGACAGGGGGAGGTGGAACTGAAGCTTTCTTT.

The genes are TRBV2 and TRBJ2-7; 9 nucleotides match TRBD1. The J segment lost 3 bases and the V segment lost 6 bases, leaving 3 bases of the junction unmatched. The CDR3 has 13 residues. Germline assignment: CDR1 SNHLY and CDR2 FYNNEI. The CDR3 coding sequence is TGTGCCAGCAGGGGGACAGGGAACTACGAGCAGTACTTC. Its protein is CASRGTGNYEQYF.

This sequence joins TRBV2 and TRBJ2-3; D unclear. CDR1 SNHLY and CDR2 FYNNEI come from the germline V gene. V was shortened by 3 bases and J by 3 bases, with 7 bases between the two germline ends. The CDR3 runs 13 residues. As DNA, the CDR3 is TGTGCCAGCAGTGAGGAATTAACAGATACGCAGTATTTT. It translates to CASSEELTDTQYF.

In this sample, this clone turned up once. The V call is TRBV9, the J call TRBJ1-4; the match to TRBD1 covers 8 bases. Trimming at V came to 0 bases and at J to 5 bases, leaving 3 bases not matched to a gene. Per the germline V gene, CDR1 is SGDLS and CDR2 is YYNGEE. The CDR3 spans 15 residues. The CDR3 loop reads CASSVAGTGNEKLFF. The CDR3 DNA reads TGTGCCAGCAGCGTAGCAGGGACAGGCAATGAAAAACTGTTTTTT.

The chain joins TRBV28 to TRBJ2-7, with 16 bases matching TRBD2. This CDR3 has 17 amino acids. Germline assignment: CDR1 MDHEN and CDR2 SYDVKM. V was pared by 5 bases and J by 7 bases, with 11 bases of the junction left unmatched. CDR3 nucleotides: TGTGCCAGCAGTGGGGGACTAGCGGGAGGGCCTTCTCTGGAGCAGTACTTC. It yields the protein CASSGGLAGGPSLEQYF. The variable domain in full, completed from reference TRBV28 and TRBJ2-7, reads DVKVTQSSRYLVKRTGEKVFLECVQDMDHENMFWYRQDPGLGLRLIYFSYDVKMKEKGDIPEGYSVSREKKERFSLILESASTNQTSMYLCASSGGLAGGPSLEQYFGPGTRLTVT.

The chain uses TRBV6-1 and TRBJ1-2, with D tentatively TRBD1 (6 bases). Trimming left V 2 bases short and J 5 bases short, with 12 bases between. Germline V gene lookup returns CDR1 MNHNS and CDR2 SASEGT. The CDR3 totals 14 residues. The CDR3 is CASSEPGQSYGYTF. Here the CDR3 DNA reads TGTGCCAGCAGTGAACCCGGACAGTCGTATGGCTACACCTTC.

The rearrangement uses TRBV28 and TRBJ2-3; weak D call: TRBD2 (5 bases). The germline V and J ends were trimmed by 6 bases and 2 bases, with 21 bases remaining between them. The CDR3 is made up of 17 amino acids. Germline loops: CDR1 MDHEN, CDR2 SYDVKM. The CDR3 loop is CASSPPGSAPFTDTQYF. In DNA, the CDR3 is TGTGCCAGCAGCCCCCCGGGGAGCGCCCCCTTCACAGATACGCAGTATTTT.

The chain recombines TRBV24-1 with TRBJ2-2; TRBD1 matches at 8 bases. There are 15 residues in the CDR3. With 4 bases clipped from V and 5 bases from J, the junction kept 5 bases outside the gene matches. Germline V gives CDR1 KGHDR, CDR2 SFDVKD. The CDR3 DNA reads as TGTGCCACCAGTGACTCGGACAGGGTGACCGGGGAGCTGTTTTTT. It yields the protein CATSDSDRVTGELFF.

The rearrangement uses TRBV28 and TRBJ1-5; 7 nucleotides agree with TRBD1. The V segment lost 8 bases and the J segment 4 bases; nucleotides outside the gene matches: 5. The CDR3 consists of 13 residues. The germline gives CDR1 MDHEN, CDR2 SYDVKM. CDR3 residues: CASRGTVNQPQHF. In DNA form, the CDR3 reads TGTGCCAGCCGGGGGACAGTTAATCAGCCCCAGCATTTT.

J is TRBJ2-7 and V is TRBV7-2; TRBD1 matches 10 bases. Germline V gives CDR1 SGHTA, CDR2 FQGNSA. The trim removed 2 bases at V and 8 bases at J, leaving 6 bases unmatched. The CDR3 runs to 14 residues. CDR3 bases: TGTGCCAGCAGCTTACCCGGGACAGGGGCCAAGCAGTACTTC. Amino acids: CASSLPGTGAKQYF.

Only one count was recorded for this clone. The DNA of the CDR3 is TGTGCCAGCAGCCGAAGCGGGACAGGGAGGGCTGAAGCTTTCTTT. Encoded protein: CASSRSGTGRAEAFF. The chain combines TRBV27 with TRBJ1-1; TRBD1 agrees at 9 bases. J was trimmed by 6 bases and V by 6 bases; bases with no gene match: 11. The CDR3 loop spans 15 amino acids. From germline, CDR1 is MNHEY and CDR2 SMNVEV (reference sequence).

This clone was recorded once. A much more abundant neighbour one base away suggests this may be a read error. The gene calls are TRBV9 and TRBJ1-2; the D gene is possibly TRBD1 (5 bases). Germline assignment: CDR1 SGDLS and CDR2 YYNGEE. Between the trimmed V and J ends, which lost 4 bases and 4 bases, there was a span of 11 bases. The CDR3 consists of 13 residues. CDR3 sequence reads: CASSLGAAYGYTF. CDR3 nucleotides: TGTGCCAGCAGCTTAGGGGCAGCCTATGGCTACACCTTC.

J is TRBJ1-1 and V is TRBV28, with 7 bases identical to TRBD1. CDR3 length: 15 residues. V lost 8 bases and J lost 0; bases outside the gene matches: 9. Germline lookup yields CDR1 MDHEN and CDR2 SYDVKM. CDR3 in DNA: TGTGCCAGCGGACTGGGACAGACCTTGAACACTGAAGCTTTCTTT. It specifies CASGLGQTLNTEAFF.

This chain uses TRBV5-4 with TRBJ2-7, with TRBD1 identical over 12 bases. The CDR3 extends over 15 amino acids. The V gene's germline CDR1 is SGHNT and CDR2 YYREEE (reference sequence). The J segment lost 5 bases and the V segment lost 1 base, leaving 4 bases of the junction unmatched. The CDR3 spells CASSLRDRGPNEQYF. In nucleotides, the CDR3 is TGTGCCAGCAGCTTGCGGGACAGGGGGCCAAACGAGCAGTACTTC. Full variable domain (rest looked up from reference TRBV5-4 and TRBJ2-7): ETGVTQSPTHLIKTRGQQVTLRCSSQSGHNTVSWYQQALGQGPQFIFQYYREEENGRGNFPPRFSGLQFPNYSSELNVNALELDDSALYLCASSLRDRGPNEQYFGPGTRLTVT.

The chain uses TRBV5-5 and TRBJ1-4; no firm D call. Trimming pared 0 bases from V and 7 bases from J, leaving 7 bases between. The CDR3 loop spans 13 amino acids. The V gene's germline CDR1 is SGHKS and CDR2 YYEKEE (reference sequence). The CDR3 DNA reads as TGTGCCAGCAGCTTGGCCTGGACTGAAAAACTGTTTTTT. Translated: CASSLAWTEKLFF.

The V and J genes are TRBV7-6 and TRBJ2-2; D call uncertain. Germline V gene sequence: CDR1 SGHVS, CDR2 FNYEAQ. This CDR3 region has 17 residues. V was trimmed by 1 base and J by 1 base, leaving 13 bases between them. The DNA for the CDR3 is TGTGCCAGCAGCTTAGGGGGTGGCCCAGGGAACACCGGGGAGCTGTTTTTT. Protein: CASSLGGGPGNTGELFF.

This chain connects TRBV12-3 or TRBV12-4 to TRBJ2-1; 9 nucleotides align to TRBD1. The CDR3 is made up of 13 amino acids. Trimming at V came to 8 bases and at J to 3 bases, leaving 2 bases not matched to a gene. The CDR3 reads CASDRGNYNEQFF. DNA of the CDR3: TGTGCCAGCGACAGGGGGAACTACAATGAGCAGTTCTTC.

The chain couples TRBV11-2 to TRBJ2-1, with unresolved D. CDR1 and CDR2 from the germline V gene are SGHAT and FQNNGV. The CDR3 has 12 residues. V was trimmed by 5 bases and J by 7 bases, leaving 9 bases between them. The CDR3 spells CASSGDENEQFF. DNA of the CDR3: TGTGCCAGCAGCGGCGACGAAAATGAGCAGTTCTTC.

The genes are TRBV19 and TRBJ1-1; tentatively, D is TRBD1 (5 bases). Trimming pared 6 bases from V and 2 bases from J, leaving 16 bases between. The CDR3 is 15 residues long. The germline V gene encodes CDR1 LNHDA and CDR2 SQIVND (reference sequence). The CDR3 sequence is CASRPLGESNTEAFF. The CDR3 coding sequence is TGTGCCAGTAGACCATTGGGGGAATCAAACACTGAAGCTTTCTTT.

The V call is TRBV27, the J call TRBJ1-6, with D unresolved. CDR3 length: 11 residues. The germline V gene has CDR1 MNHEY and CDR2 SMNVEV (reference sequence). V dropped 8 bases and J dropped 14 bases, with 13 bases sitting between them. The CDR3 DNA reads as TGTGCCAGCGGAACGGGCAGGTCCCTCCACTTT. The encoded protein is CASGTGRSLHF.

This chain joins TRBV6-1 and TRBJ2-3; maybe TRBD1 (6 bases). CDR1 and CDR2 (germline): MNHNS, SASEGT. The CDR3 runs 17 residues. Trimming took 3 bases from V and 7 from J, leaving 23 bases between them. The CDR3: CASSDKGGNLPKYTQYF. CDR3 coding DNA: TGTGCCAGCAGTGACAAAGGGGGTAATCTTCCCAAATATACGCAGTATTTT.